Following are 15 T cell receptor beta chains from one sample sequenced in a study of tumor-infiltrating lymphocytes in oesophageal squamous cell carcinoma. TCRdb passed the PCR reads through MiXCR, listing each CDR3 protein once. The data hold 3,000 to 4,000 distinct CDR3 sequences, with roughly 21% observed a single time. Sequenced sample: normal esophageal tissue next to the tumor. These receptor sequences come from a male donor with esophageal squamous cell carcinoma.

This clonotype came up many times. The CDR3 nucleotides are TGTGCCAGCAGCTTCGGGGTGTTAGAGACCCAGTACTTC. This translates into CASSFGVLETQYF. This sequence joins TRBV5-4 and TRBJ2-5; a weak D match, TRBD2 (5 bases). The germline CDR1 and CDR2 sequences are SGHNT and YYREEE (reference sequence). The CDR3 length is 13 residues. Trimming removed 2 bases from V and 4 bases from J, with 9 bases in between. The full variable domain, completed using reference TRBV5-4 and TRBJ2-5, is ETGVTQSPTHLIKTRGQQVTLRCSSQSGHNTVSWYQQALGQGPQFIFQYYREEENGRGNFPPRFSGLQFPNYSSELNVNALELDDSALYLCASSFGVLETQYFGPGTRLLVL.

By sample share, this clonotype is medium-sized. Likely a read error: the CDR3 ends without its conserved phenylalanine or tryptophan. The DNA is omitted, as the CDR3 cannot be located on it reliably, and the CDR3 follows TCRdb's listing. This rearrangement joins TRBV7-8 to TRBJ2-7; the DNA was not compared with TRBD1, the D call given in the table. Per the germline V gene, CDR1 is SGHVS and CDR2 is FQNEAQ. Ends included, the CDR3 has 17 residues. CDR3 sequence: CASSLFQGPSYGYTFGS.

Comment on this clonotype: One base away lies a much larger clone, so this may be a sequencing read error. The gene calls are TRBV7-6 and TRBJ2-3, with D perhaps being TRBD1 or TRBD2 (8 bases each). Germline CDR1 SGHVS, CDR2 FNYEAQ. CDR3 size: 17 residues. CDR3 sequence: CASSLAGTGLITGELYF. In DNA form, the CDR3 reads TGTGCTAGCAGCTTAGCGGGGACAGGATTGATCACCGGGGAGCTGTATTTT. Together with reference TRBV7-6 and TRBJ2-3, the CDR3 gives the full variable domain: GAGVSQSPRYKVTKRGQDVALRCDPISGHVSLYWYRQALGQGPEFLTYFNYEAQQDKSGLPNDRFSAERPEGSISTLTIQRTEQRDSAMYRCASSLAGTGLITGELYFGPGTRLTVL.

This clonotype is termed medium-sized (0.01 to 0.1%). The genes are TRBV7-8 and TRBJ2-7, with D maybe TRBD1 (6 bases). This CDR3 comprises 16 residues. The ends were cut back, 1 base at V and 0 bases at J, with 13 bases in the middle. The germline CDR1 and CDR2 sequences are SGHVS and FQNEAQ. CDR3 sequence (DNA): TGTGCCAGCAGCTTAGAGGCAGGGGCTTTCTCCTACGAGCAGTACTTC. This encodes CASSLEAGAFSYEQYF.

This clonotype was observed many times. This chain uses TRBV27 with TRBJ2-1; D is unresolved. The end of the DNA aligns better with TRBJ2-7, so the J call may be wrong. CDR3 length: 13 residues. CDR1 is MNHEY and CDR2 is SMNVEV in the germline V gene (reference sequence). CDR3 coding DNA: TGTGCCAGCAGTTTTATAGGGTCCAACGAGCAGTACTTC. Protein sequence: CASSFIGSNEQYF.

This clonotype was detected ten times or more. This chain uses TRBV20-1 with TRBJ1-1; the D is unclear. Between the trimmed V and J ends, which lost 0 bases and 7 bases, there was a span of 18 bases. There are 15 residues in the CDR3. The V gene's germline CDR1 is DFQATT and CDR2 SNEGSKA (reference sequence). The DNA of the CDR3 is TGCAGTGCTAGAGATCGTTCCGGTGTAAGGGTTGAAGCTTTCTTT. Protein sequence: CSARDRSGVRVEAFF.

The chain has TRBV9 and TRBJ1-1; D is ambiguous. CDR1 is SGDLS, CDR2 YYNGEE, per germline. The CDR3 length is 16 residues. Trimming shortened V by 1 base and J by 2 bases, and 15 bases separated the two germline ends. CDR3 protein: CASSVFGPGPNTEAFF. CDR3 nucleotide sequence: TGTGCCAGCAGCGTATTTGGCCCCGGGCCCAACACTGAAGCTTTCTTT.

This clonotype was seen at least ten times. The CDR3 DNA reads as TGCGCCAGCAGCTTGAGACAGGCGGATGCCGGGGAGCTGTTTTTT. Its translation is CASSLRQADAGELFF. The V gene is TRBV5-1, the J gene TRBJ2-2, with D tentatively TRBD1 (6 bases). Trimming shortened V by 1 base and J by 6 bases, and 13 bases separated the two germline ends. The CDR3 has 15 amino acids. Germline lookup yields CDR1 SGHRS and CDR2 YFSETQ.

Sample share makes this clonotype large (0.1 to 1%). V is TRBV7-9 and J is TRBJ2-5, with TRBD2 matching 8 bases. The length of the CDR3 is 15 residues. J was trimmed by 5 bases and V by 2 bases; bases with no gene match: 7. Germline CDR1 reads SEHNR; CDR2 reads FQNEAQ (reference sequence). CDR3 in amino acids: CASSLSAGARETQYF. CDR3 coding DNA: TGTGCCAGCAGCTTATCAGCGGGGGCCAGGGAGACCCAGTACTTC.

This clonotype came up many times. CDR3 sequence: CASSFHSNNYGYTF. The CDR3 DNA reads TGTGCCAGCAGTTTCCACAGCAATAACTATGGCTACACCTTC. This chain connects TRBV12-3 or TRBV12-4 to TRBJ1-2; D is unresolved. The V gene lost 3 bases and the J gene lost 1 base, with 9 bases spanning the gap. CDR3 length: 14 residues.

The chain combines TRBV2 with TRBJ1-6, with 7 bases identical to TRBD1. The V and J ends lost 6 bases and 10 bases, in that order; junction bases with no gene match: 9. The CDR3 has 14 residues. Germline V gene lookup returns CDR1 SNHLY and CDR2 FYNNEI. In DNA, the CDR3 is TGTGCCAGCAGCCTAGGGGGCGGAAACTCACCCCTCCACTTT. Its translation: CASSLGGGNSPLHF.

By share, this clonotype ranks as medium-sized. This rearrangement joins TRBV7-9 to TRBJ2-1; D uncertain. V lost 5 bases to trimming and J lost 10 bases, with 9 bases between them. The CDR3 consists of 11 residues. CDR1 and CDR2 (germline): SEHNR, FQNEAQ (reference sequence). CDR3 loop: CASSPGLEQFF. The CDR3 DNA reads as TGTGCCAGCAGCCCCGGGCTAGAGCAGTTCTTC.

This clonotype was counted many times. This chain connects TRBV27 to TRBJ1-5, with a possible D match to TRBD1 (5 bases). Germline-derived CDR1 and CDR2 are MNHEY and SMNVEV (reference sequence). Deletions cut 4 bases from V and 3 bases from J, with 10 bases between. This CDR3 is built from 14 residues. This chain's CDR3 is CASSYGADNQPQHF. The CDR3 region has the DNA TGTGCCAGCAGTTACGGGGCCGACAATCAGCCCCAGCATTTT.

This clonotype was seen at least ten times. Since the CDR3 does not end with the conserved phenylalanine or tryptophan, this likely comes from a read error. It is unclear where the CDR3 begins or ends on the DNA, so no DNA is shown, and the CDR3 is as TCRdb lists it. The J gene is TRBJ2-5, the V gene TRBV7-3; whether TRBD2, the table's D call, matches the DNA was not checked. In germline, CDR1 is SGHTA, CDR2 FQGTGA. Ends included, the CDR3 has 18 residues. CDR3 in amino acids: CASSLRGPPNLYGYTFGS.

As regards this clonotype: A much larger clone sits a single nucleotide away, making a read error possible. The chain has TRBV28 and TRBJ1-6; D not certain. The germline V and J ends were trimmed by 7 bases and 6 bases, with 7 bases remaining between them. This CDR3 comprises 12 residues. Germline values: CDR1 MDHEN, CDR2 SYDVKM. CDR3 residues: CASTMSNSPLHF. CDR3 nucleotide sequence: TGTGCCAGCACGATGAGTAATTCACCCCTCCACTTT.